This TCR beta chain comes out of a study of radiation and T cells in renal cell carcinoma. CDR3 length: 16 amino acids. J lost 6 bases, V lost 1 base, and 9 bases had no gene match. From germline, CDR1 is SGHDT and CDR2 YYEEEE. Time point given: baseline pretreatment blood. Indicated treatment: 15 Gy SBRT to primary tumor, nephrectomy 4 weeks later. Here immunoSEQ multiplex PCR was the method, and the copy in TCRdb shows in-frame clones only, minus some. In the table there are 50,000 to 75,000 clones, around 80% of which are singletons. Specimen: blood, collected from a patient whose treatment included radiotherapy and nephrectomy. The V and J genes are TRBV5-6 and TRBJ2-2; 7 bases are a match to TRBD2. This sequence was found in a man between 60 and 70 years old with renal cell carcinoma. CDR3 DNA sequence: TGTGCCAGCAGCTTGAGAGTCCGGGGGAGGGCCGGGGAGCTGTTTTTT. Amino acids: CASSLRVRGRAGELFF.